This T cell receptor beta chain was captured by sequencing in a study of T cells after yellow fever vaccination. Study summary: The authors prepared low-cell-number fractions using SMART-Seq v4 Ultra Low Input.

Germline CDR1 is SEHNR and CDR2 is FQNEAQ (reference sequence). The length of the CDR3 is 14 residues. Trimming pared 6 bases from V and 6 bases from J, leaving 12 bases between. This clonotype was seen at least ten times. Antigen unknown. Universal primer sites and UMIs were introduced during 5'RACE template-switching synthesis of TCR cDNA. One entry per CDR3 protein results from TCRdb running MiXCR on the 5' RACE reads. This sample has about 360,000 distinct CDR3 sequences; around 6.4% occur once, and the top ten carry over 14%. Study observations and caveats: A faster peak, day 5 versus 15, was reached by the weaker secondary response.

The rearrangement uses TRBV7-9 and TRBJ1-6; weak D call: TRBD1 (6 bases). The sample here was PBMCs, taken 5 days after the yellow fever booster vaccination. The sequence derives from a man younger than 45 who received the YFV17D yellow fever vaccine. As DNA, the CDR3 is TGTGCCAGCAGTCGGACAGCCCTTAATTCACCCCTCCACTTT. Its protein product is CASSRTALNSPLHF. The complete variable domain, with remaining parts taken from reference TRBV7-9 and TRBJ1-6, reads DTGVSQNPRHKITKRGQNVTFRCDPISEHNRLYWYRQTLGQGPEFLTYFQNEAQLEKSRLLSDRFSAERPKGSFSTLEIQRTEQGDSAMYLCASSRTALNSPLHFGNGTRLTVT.